A single T cell receptor (beta chain) is shown here with its context. Its antigen is unknown. The entry originates in a study of cytomegalovirus exposure and HLA in healthy donors. 60 Vbeta and 13 Jbeta primers were used in PCR. Sequencing was performed with immunoSEQ multiplex PCR; in TCRdb, only in-frame clones are kept and a portion is missing. This table holds around 200,000 clones, roughly 80% found once. Findings and caveats of the study: Reports described diagnosis of cytomegalovirus status by the classifier as highly specific and sensitive.

In germline, CDR1 is SGHAT, CDR2 FQDESV (reference sequence). The V end lost 5 bases, the J end lost 10 bases, and 15 bases lay between the germline ends. The CDR3 is 14 residues long. This sequence was found in a woman under 30 in good health and CMV-seronegative. The V gene is TRBV11-1, the J gene TRBJ1-6; tentative D call: TRBD1 (6 bases). Source material: PBMCs. The CDR3 protein is CASSSRGPESPLHF. The CDR3 nucleotides read TGTGCCAGCAGCAGCAGGGGTCCGGAATCACCCCTCCACTTT.